The clone carrying this T cell receptor (beta chain) was seen just once. Its specificity is unknown. The data belong to a study of T cell responses to AZD1222 COVID-19 vaccine. Doses given second, at about 4 or about 12 weeks, were pooled. Germline V gene sequence: CDR1 MGHRA, CDR2 YSYEKL. With 3 bases removed from V and 4 bases from J, the gap between germline ends came to 13 bases. CDR3 length equals 15 residues. Sequenced by immunoSEQ multiplex PCR; TCRdb stores in-frame clones only, minus some. The table records some 180,000 clones, roughly 91% of them present only once. Study-wide points: Researchers took repertoire samples only after the peak T cell response had come. There were mostly white British donors and more females than males, and clonal diversity was possibly underestimated.

The chain employs TRBV4-1 and TRBJ1-3, with a tentative D call TRBD1 (5 bases). The sample in question was peripheral blood, obtained 28 days after the second AZD1222 dose. The receptor was isolated from an adult who received the AZD1222 COVID-19 vaccine. Here the CDR3 DNA reads TGCGCCAGCAGCCAGTGGGGGTTGTACGGAAACACCATATATTTT. It codes for CASSQWGLYGNTIYF.